This T cell receptor (beta chain) was recovered during a study of shared clonotypes between healthy human individuals. Researchers divided each subset's genomic DNA evenly across several immunoSEQ plates. Input per replicate PCR of unsorted PBMC was roughly 300 ng DNA, corresponding to tens of thousands of T cell genomes. Assay: immunoSEQ multiplex PCR; the TCRdb copy retains only in-frame clones and omits some. Here the sample spans about 460,000 clones, around 77% being singletons. The CDR3 totals 13 residues. The germline V gene has CDR1 LGHNA and CDR2 YSLEER. V lost 2 bases to trimming and J lost 6 bases, with 8 bases between them. With regard to this clone: The antigen is unknown.

Study observations and caveats: Few donors limited the genetic and exposure-history diversity represented.

The receptor was isolated from a woman aged 40 to 50 in good health. Some clones in this sample may be carry-over from other donors' samples. Sequences were obtained from PBMCs. The rearrangement links TRBV4-3 to TRBJ1-5, with D hard to call. The CDR3 spells CASSQKMGQPQHF. CDR3 bases: TGCGCCAGCAGCCAAAAAATGGGTCAGCCCCAGCATTTT.